Detailed here is one T cell receptor (beta chain). The V gene lost 0 bases and the J gene lost 2 bases, with 6 bases spanning the gap. The CDR3 length is 14 residues. Germline values: CDR1 SGHNT, CDR2 YENEEA. This specimen belongs to a study of blood T cell repertoires in COVID-19. At the level of the study: Some COVID-19 samples were acute and others convalescent; all came from the United States, Italy and Spain. PBMCs, B-cell-depleted T cells, or T cells were the source of the cDNA or gDNA that made up the material.

Per the original methods: Reference gene primer amplification in the assay estimated nucleated cell counts. TCRdb keeps only in-frame clones here, not all; method: immunoSEQ multiplex PCR. V, J and clone size derive from that table, while D and trimming were established from the DNA sequence. The data show roughly 200,000 clones, about 82% seen once. The sequence was obtained from a man aged 65 to 85 with active or convalescent COVID-19. Sequenced sample: peripheral blood. The chain joins TRBV11-3 to TRBJ2-3, with D unclear. CDR3 protein: CASSLDGVTDTQYF. In DNA form, the CDR3 reads TGTGCCAGCAGCTTAGATGGAGTCACAGATACGCAGTATTTT.